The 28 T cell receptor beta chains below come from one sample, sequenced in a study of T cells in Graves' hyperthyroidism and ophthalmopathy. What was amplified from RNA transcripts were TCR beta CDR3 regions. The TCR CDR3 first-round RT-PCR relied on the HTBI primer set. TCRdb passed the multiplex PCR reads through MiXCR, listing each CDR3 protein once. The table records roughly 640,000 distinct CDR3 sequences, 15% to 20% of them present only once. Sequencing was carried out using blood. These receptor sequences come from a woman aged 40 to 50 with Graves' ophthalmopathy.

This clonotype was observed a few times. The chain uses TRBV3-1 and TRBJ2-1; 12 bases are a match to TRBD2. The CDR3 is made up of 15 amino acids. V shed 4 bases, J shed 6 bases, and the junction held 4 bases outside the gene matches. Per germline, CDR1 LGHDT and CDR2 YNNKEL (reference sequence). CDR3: CASSPASGGANEQFF. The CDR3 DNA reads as TGTGCCAGCAGCCCCGCTAGCGGGGGGGCCAATGAGCAGTTCTTC.

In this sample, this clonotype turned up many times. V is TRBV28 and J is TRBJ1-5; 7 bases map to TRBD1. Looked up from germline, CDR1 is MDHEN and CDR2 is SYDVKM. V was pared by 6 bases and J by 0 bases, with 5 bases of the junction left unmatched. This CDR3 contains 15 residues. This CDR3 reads CASREGAGSNQPQHF. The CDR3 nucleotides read TGTGCCAGCAGGGAGGGGGCAGGTAGCAATCAGCCCCAGCATTTT.

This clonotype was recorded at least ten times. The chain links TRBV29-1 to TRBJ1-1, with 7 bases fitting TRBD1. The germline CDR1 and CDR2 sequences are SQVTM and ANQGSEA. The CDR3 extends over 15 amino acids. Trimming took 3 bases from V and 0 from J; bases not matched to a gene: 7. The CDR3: CSVDRTGPMNTEAFF. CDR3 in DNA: TGCAGCGTTGATCGGACAGGACCGATGAACACTGAAGCTTTCTTT.

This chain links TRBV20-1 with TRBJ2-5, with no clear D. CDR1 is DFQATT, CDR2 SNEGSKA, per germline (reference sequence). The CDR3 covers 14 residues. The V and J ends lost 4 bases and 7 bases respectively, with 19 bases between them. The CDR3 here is CSAKFRAPGGTQYF. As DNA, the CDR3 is TGCAGTGCTAAATTCCGGGCCCCCGGCGGGACCCAGTACTTC.

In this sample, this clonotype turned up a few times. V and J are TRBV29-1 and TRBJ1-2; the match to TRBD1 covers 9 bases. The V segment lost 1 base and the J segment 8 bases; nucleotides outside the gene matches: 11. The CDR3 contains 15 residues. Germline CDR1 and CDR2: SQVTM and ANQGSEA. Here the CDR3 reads CSVEGVDRGYGGYTF. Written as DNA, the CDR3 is TGCAGCGTTGAAGGGGTCGACAGGGGGTACGGGGGCTACACCTTC.

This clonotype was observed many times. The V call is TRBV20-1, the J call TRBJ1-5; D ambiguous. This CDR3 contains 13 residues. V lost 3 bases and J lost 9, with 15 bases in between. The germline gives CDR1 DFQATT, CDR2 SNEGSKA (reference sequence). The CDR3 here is CSARSGLDRPQHF. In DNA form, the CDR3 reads TGCAGTGCTAGGTCCGGGCTTGATCGGCCCCAGCATTTT.

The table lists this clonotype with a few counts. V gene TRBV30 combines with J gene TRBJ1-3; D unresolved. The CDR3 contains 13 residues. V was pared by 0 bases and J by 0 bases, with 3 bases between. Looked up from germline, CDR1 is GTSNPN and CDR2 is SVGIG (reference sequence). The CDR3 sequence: CAWSVLSGNTIYF. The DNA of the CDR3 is TGTGCCTGGAGTGTCCTCTCTGGAAACACCATATATTTT.

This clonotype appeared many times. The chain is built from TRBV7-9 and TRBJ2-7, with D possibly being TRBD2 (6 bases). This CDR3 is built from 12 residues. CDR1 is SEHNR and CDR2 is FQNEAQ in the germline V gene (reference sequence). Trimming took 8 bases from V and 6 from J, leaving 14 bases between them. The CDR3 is CASSGGSAEQYF. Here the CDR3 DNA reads TGTGCCAGCTCTGGGGGGTCGGCCGAGCAGTACTTC.

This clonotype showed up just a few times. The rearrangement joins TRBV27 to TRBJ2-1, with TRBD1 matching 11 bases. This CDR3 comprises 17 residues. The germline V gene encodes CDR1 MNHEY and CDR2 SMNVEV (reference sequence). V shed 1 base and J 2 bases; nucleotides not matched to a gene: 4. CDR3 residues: CASSLFLGQGAYNEQFF. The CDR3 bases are TGTGCCAGCAGTTTATTCTTGGGACAGGGGGCCTACAATGAGCAGTTCTTC.

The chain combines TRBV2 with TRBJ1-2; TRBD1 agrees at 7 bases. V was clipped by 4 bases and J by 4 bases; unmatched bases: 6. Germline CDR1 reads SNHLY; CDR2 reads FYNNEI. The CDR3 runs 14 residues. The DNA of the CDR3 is TGTGCCAGCAGTGCCGACAGGGAACTCTATGGCTACACCTTC. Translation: CASSADRELYGYTF.

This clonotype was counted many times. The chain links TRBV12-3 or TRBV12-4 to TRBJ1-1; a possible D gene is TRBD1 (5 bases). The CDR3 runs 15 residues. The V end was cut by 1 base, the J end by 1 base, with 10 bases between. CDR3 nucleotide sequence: TGTGCCAGCAGTTTAGTAAGGGGTGGGAACACTGAAGCTTTCTTT. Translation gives CASSLVRGGNTEAFF.

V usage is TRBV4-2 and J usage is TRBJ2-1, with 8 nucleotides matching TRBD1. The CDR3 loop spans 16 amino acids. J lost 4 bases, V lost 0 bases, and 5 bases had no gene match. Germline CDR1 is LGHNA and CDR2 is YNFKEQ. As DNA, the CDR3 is TGTGCCAGCAGCCAAGATTCACAGGGGGTATACAATGAGCAGTTCTTC. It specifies CASSQDSQGVYNEQFF.

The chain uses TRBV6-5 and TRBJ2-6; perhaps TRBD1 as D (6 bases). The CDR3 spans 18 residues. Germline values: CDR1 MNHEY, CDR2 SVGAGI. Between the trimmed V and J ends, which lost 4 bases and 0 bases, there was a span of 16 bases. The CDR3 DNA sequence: TGTGCCAGCAGTTTGCTCTCGACAGGCTTCTCTGGGGCCAACGTCCTGACTTTC. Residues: CASSLLSTGFSGANVLTF.

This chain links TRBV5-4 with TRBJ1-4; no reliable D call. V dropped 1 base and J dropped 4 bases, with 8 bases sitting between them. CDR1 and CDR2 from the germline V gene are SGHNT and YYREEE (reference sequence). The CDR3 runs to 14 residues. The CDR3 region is CASSLPGINEKLFF. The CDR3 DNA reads TGTGCCAGCAGCTTGCCCGGGATTAATGAAAAACTGTTTTTT.

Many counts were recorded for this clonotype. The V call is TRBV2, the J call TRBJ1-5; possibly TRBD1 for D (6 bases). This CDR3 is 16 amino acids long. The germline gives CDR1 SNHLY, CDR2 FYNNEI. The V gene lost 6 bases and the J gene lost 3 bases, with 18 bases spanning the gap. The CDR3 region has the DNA TGTGCCAGCAGGGCGCGCGTGGGGGCCTACAATCAGCCCCAGCATTTT. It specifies CASRARVGAYNQPQHF.

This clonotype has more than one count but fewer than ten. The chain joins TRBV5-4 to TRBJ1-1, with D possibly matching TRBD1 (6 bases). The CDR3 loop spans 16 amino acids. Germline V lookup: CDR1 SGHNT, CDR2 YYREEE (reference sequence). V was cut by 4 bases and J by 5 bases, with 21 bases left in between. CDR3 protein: CASSPGGGAVLTEAFF. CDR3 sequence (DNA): TGTGCCAGCAGCCCTGGGGGGGGGGCGGTTTTAACTGAAGCTTTCTTT.

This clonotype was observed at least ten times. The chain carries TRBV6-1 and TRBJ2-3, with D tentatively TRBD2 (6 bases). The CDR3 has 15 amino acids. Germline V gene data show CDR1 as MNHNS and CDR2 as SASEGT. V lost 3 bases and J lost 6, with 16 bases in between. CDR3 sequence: CASSELGGIADTQYF. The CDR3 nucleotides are TGTGCCAGCAGTGAGTTAGGCGGGATCGCGGATACGCAGTATTTT.

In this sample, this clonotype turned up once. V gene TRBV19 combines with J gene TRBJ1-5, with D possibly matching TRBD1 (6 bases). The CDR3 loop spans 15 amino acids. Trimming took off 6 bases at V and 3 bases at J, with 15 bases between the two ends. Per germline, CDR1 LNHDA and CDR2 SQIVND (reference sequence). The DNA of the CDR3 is TGTGCCAGTAGACGGAGGGACACCAACAATCAGCCCCAGCATTTT. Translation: CASRRRDTNNQPQHF.

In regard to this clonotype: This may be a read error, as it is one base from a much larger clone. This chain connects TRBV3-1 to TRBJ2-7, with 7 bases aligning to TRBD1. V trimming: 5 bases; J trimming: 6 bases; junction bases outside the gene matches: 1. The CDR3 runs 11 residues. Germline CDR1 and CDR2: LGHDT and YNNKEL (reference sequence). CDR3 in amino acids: CASSDRAEQYF. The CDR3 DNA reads TGTGCCAGCAGCGACAGGGCCGAGCAGTACTTC.

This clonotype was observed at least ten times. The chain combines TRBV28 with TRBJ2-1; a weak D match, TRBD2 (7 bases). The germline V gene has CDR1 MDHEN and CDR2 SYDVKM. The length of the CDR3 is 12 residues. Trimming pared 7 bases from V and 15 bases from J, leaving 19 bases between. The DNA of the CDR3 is TGTGCCAGCATTGGGGGCGGGAGTAGGCGGTTCTTC. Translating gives CASIGGGSRRFF. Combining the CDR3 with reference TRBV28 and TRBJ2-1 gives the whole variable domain DVKVTQSSRYLVKRTGEKVFLECVQDMDHENMFWYRQDPGLGLRLIYFSYDVKMKEKGDIPEGYSVSREKKERFSLILESASTNQTSMYLCASIGGGSRRFFGPGTRLTVL.

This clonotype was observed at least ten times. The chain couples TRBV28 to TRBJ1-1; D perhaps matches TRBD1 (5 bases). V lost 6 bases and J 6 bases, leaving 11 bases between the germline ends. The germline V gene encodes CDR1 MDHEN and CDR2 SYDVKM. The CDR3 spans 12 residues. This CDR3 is CASRGREAEAFF. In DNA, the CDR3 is TGTGCCAGCAGGGGCAGGGAGGCTGAAGCTTTCTTT.

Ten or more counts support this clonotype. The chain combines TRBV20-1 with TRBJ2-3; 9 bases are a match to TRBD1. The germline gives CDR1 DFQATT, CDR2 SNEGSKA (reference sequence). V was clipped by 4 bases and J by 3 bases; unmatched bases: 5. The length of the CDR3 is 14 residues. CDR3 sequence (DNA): TGCAGTGCTAAACCCGGGACAGGGACAGATACGCAGTATTTT. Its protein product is CSAKPGTGTDTQYF.

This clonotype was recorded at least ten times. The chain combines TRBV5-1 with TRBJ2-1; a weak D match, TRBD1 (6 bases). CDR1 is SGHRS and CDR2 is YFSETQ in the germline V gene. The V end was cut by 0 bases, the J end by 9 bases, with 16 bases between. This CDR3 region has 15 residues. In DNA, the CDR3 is TGCGCCAGCAGCTTGGCGGGTCCGCTACAGGGTGAGCAGTTCTTC. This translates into CASSLAGPLQGEQFF. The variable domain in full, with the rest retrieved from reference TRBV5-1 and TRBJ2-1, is KAGVTQTPRYLIKTRGQQVTLSCSPISGHRSVSWYQQTPGQGLQFLFEYFSETQRNKGNFPGRFSGRQFSNSRSEMNVSTLELGDSALYLCASSLAGPLQGEQFFGPGTRLTVL.

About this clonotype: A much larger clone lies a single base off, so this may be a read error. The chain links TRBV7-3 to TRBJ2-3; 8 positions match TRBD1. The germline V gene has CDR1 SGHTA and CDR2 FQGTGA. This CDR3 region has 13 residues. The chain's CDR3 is CASSSYGTGTQYF. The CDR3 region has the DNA TGTGCCAGCAGCTCCTATGGGACAGGTACGCAGTATTTT.

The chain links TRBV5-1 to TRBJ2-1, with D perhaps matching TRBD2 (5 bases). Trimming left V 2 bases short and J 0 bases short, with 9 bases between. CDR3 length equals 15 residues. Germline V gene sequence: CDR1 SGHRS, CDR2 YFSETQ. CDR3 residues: CASSFGDSSYNEQFF. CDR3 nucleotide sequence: TGCGCCAGCAGCTTCGGGGATAGCTCCTACAATGAGCAGTTCTTC.

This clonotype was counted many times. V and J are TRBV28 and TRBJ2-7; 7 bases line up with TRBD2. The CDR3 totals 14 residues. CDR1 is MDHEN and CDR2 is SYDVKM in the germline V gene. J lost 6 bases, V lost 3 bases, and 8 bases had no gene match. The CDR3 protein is CASSFSSGAREQYF. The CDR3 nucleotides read TGTGCCAGCAGTTTTTCCAGCGGGGCTCGCGAGCAGTACTTC. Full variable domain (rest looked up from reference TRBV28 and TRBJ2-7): DVKVTQSSRYLVKRTGEKVFLECVQDMDHENMFWYRQDPGLGLRLIYFSYDVKMKEKGDIPEGYSVSREKKERFSLILESASTNQTSMYLCASSFSSGAREQYFGPGTRLTVT.

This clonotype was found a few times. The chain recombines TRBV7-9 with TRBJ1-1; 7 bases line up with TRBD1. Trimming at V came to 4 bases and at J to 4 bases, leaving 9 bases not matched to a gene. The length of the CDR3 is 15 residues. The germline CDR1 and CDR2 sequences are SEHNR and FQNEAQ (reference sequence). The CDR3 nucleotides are TGTGCCAGCAGCTCCCCCGAGGGGGCGGGCACTGAAGCTTTCTTT. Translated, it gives CASSSPEGAGTEAFF.

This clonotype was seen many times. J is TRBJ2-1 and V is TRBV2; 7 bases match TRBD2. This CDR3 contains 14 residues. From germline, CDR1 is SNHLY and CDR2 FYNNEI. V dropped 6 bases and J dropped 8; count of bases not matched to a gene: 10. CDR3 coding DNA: TGTGCCAGCAGCCCTAGCGGTCCAAATGATGAGCAGTTCTTC. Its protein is CASSPSGPNDEQFF.